The entry below gives a single TCR beta chain sequence along with its context. The sample originates from a study of blood T cell repertoires in COVID-19. The CDR3 extends over 14 amino acids. V lost 2 bases to trimming and J lost 2 bases, with 6 bases between them. Germline V gene data show CDR1 as LGHDT and CDR2 as YNNKEL (reference sequence). Assay: immunoSEQ multiplex PCR; the TCRdb copy retains only in-frame clones and omits some. The sample holds about 140,000 clones, around 87% seen once. The origin of this receptor is a human donor in a cohort sampled during active COVID-19. The specimen was peripheral blood. This chain links TRBV3-1 (or the pseudogene TRBV3-2) with TRBJ1-4; perhaps TRBD1 as D (6 bases). CDR3 protein: CASSQRGTNEKLFF. The DNA for the CDR3 is TGTGCCAGCAGCCAAAGGGGGACTAATGAAAAACTGTTTTTT.